The 21 T cell receptor beta chains listed next were all sequenced from one sample in a study of regulatory T cells in long-lasting Graves disease. Regarding time point: newly diagnosed GD, antithyroid drugs for less than 3 months. PBMC-derived RNA was used for the TCR library. Researchers made TCR beta libraries by using iRepertoire HTBI primers and running Arm-PCR on CDR3 regions. From the multiplex PCR reads, TCRdb called clonotypes with MiXCR, one entry per CDR3 protein. Of about 430,000 distinct CDR3 sequences in the sample, roughly 15% were seen once. These data were also reused for a study on T cells in Graves' hyperthyroidism and ophthalmopathy.

The sample was peripheral blood mononuclear cells (PBMCs), taken at new diagnosis, from a patient treated with antithyroid drugs. All receptors derive from a woman aged 35 to 49 with Graves disease.

Ten or more counts support this clonotype. The CDR3 DNA follows: TGTGCCAGCTCTGGCGGGAGAGACTACAATGAGCAGTTCTTC. Translated: CASSGGRDYNEQFF. The rearrangement links TRBV11-2 to TRBJ2-1; 7 bases are a match to TRBD2. The ends lost 8 bases at V and 3 bases at J; junction bases unmatched: 7. The CDR3 length is 14 residues. Germline V gene lookup returns CDR1 SGHAT and CDR2 FQNNGV. Drawing the rest from reference TRBV11-2 and TRBJ2-1, the complete variable domain is EAGVAQSPRYKIIEKRQSVAFWCNPISGHATLYWYQQILGQGPKLLIQFQNNGVVDDSQLPKDRFSAERLKGVDSTLKIQPAKLEDSAVYLCASSGGRDYNEQFFGPGTRLTVL.

The CDR3 reads CASSVEPSAGETQYF. Written as DNA, the CDR3 is TGTGCCAGCAGCGTAGAGCCTAGCGCCGGAGAGACCCAGTACTTC. V gene TRBV9 combines with J gene TRBJ2-5, with a possible D match to TRBD2 (6 bases). CDR1 and CDR2 (germline): SGDLS, YYNGEE. CDR3 length: 15 residues. Deletions cut 0 bases from V and 4 bases from J, with 13 bases between.

This clonotype was seen many times. The chain links TRBV29-1 to TRBJ2-1; the match to TRBD2 covers 8 bases. Per germline, CDR1 SQVTM and CDR2 ANQGSEA. After removal of 6 bases from V and 4 bases from J, the junction contained 5 bases not matched to a gene. The CDR3 runs to 13 residues. CDR3 amino acids: CSVVLAGYNEQFF. CDR3 nucleotides: TGCAGCGTCGTCCTAGCGGGTTACAATGAGCAGTTCTTC.

This chain links TRBV5-4 with TRBJ2-2, with 9 bases matching TRBD1. This CDR3 comprises 16 residues. The germline gives CDR1 SGHNT, CDR2 YYREEE (reference sequence). With V trimmed by 2 bases and J by 3 bases, 5 bases remained unmatched. The CDR3 DNA sequence: TGTGCCAGCAGCTTCGGCGGACAGGGGTACACCGGGGAGCTGTTTTTT. Encoded protein: CASSFGGQGYTGELFF.

The gene calls are TRBV6-1 and TRBJ2-4; 8 positions match TRBD2. CDR3 size: 17 residues. Per germline, CDR1 MNHNS and CDR2 SASEGT. V was clipped by 6 bases and J by 3 bases; unmatched bases: 13. The CDR3 nucleotides read TGTGCCAGCAGCCCTGCTAGAGCGGGAGTAAGCAAAAACATTCAGTACTTC. Amino acid sequence: CASSPARAGVSKNIQYF.

This clonotype was seen at least ten times. The chain recombines TRBV18 with TRBJ1-1; 7 bases agree with TRBD1. This CDR3 spans 13 amino acids. Germline V gene lookup returns CDR1 KGHSH and CDR2 LQKENI. The V and J ends lost 2 bases and 8 bases, in that order; junction bases with no gene match: 5. The CDR3 sequence is CASSPGQVAEAFF. DNA of the CDR3: TGTGCCAGCTCACCAGGACAGGTGGCGGAAGCTTTCTTT.

This clonotype was seen at least ten times. The chain uses TRBV18 and TRBJ1-1; D gene uncertain. With 1 base removed from V and 6 bases from J, the gap between germline ends came to 18 bases. The CDR3 spans 16 residues. CDR1 is KGHSH and CDR2 is LQKENI in the germline V gene. The CDR3: CASSPRTPNLDAEAFF. CDR3 DNA sequence: TGTGCCAGCTCACCACGAACTCCAAACTTAGACGCTGAAGCTTTCTTT.

This clonotype was counted many times. The chain joins TRBV11-2 to TRBJ1-2, with D uncertain. This CDR3 comprises 13 residues. V lost 1 base and J lost 6, with 9 bases in between. Looked up from germline, CDR1 is SGHAT and CDR2 is FQNNGV. CDR3 coding DNA: TGTGCCAGCAGCTTAGGGGCGCGGGATGGCTACACCTTC. It translates to CASSLGARDGYTF.

The V and J genes are TRBV6-9 and TRBJ2-1, with 9 bases lining up with TRBD1. The CDR3 loop spans 14 amino acids. Germline V gene data show CDR1 as MNHGY and CDR2 as SVAAGI. V shed 11 bases and J 5 bases; nucleotides not matched to a gene: 10. CDR3 sequence reads: CAASYRGRNNEQFF. CDR3 nucleotide sequence: TGTGCCGCCAGTTACAGGGGGCGAAACAATGAGCAGTTCTTC.

This clonotype was seen many times. The chain uses TRBV28 and TRBJ2-1; unclear D gene. Germline loops: CDR1 MDHEN, CDR2 SYDVKM. V lost 10 bases and J lost 4, with 17 bases in between. The CDR3 covers 14 residues. The CDR3 here is CATGFGPMYNEQFF. The CDR3 DNA follows: TGTGCCACCGGGTTTGGGCCCATGTACAATGAGCAGTTCTTC. The variable domain in full, completed from reference TRBV28 and TRBJ2-1, reads DVKVTQSSRYLVKRTGEKVFLECVQDMDHENMFWYRQDPGLGLRLIYFSYDVKMKEKGDIPEGYSVSREKKERFSLILESASTNQTSMYLCATGFGPMYNEQFFGPGTRLTVL.

Only a few counts were recorded for this clonotype. The genes are TRBV15 and TRBJ2-1, with 12 nucleotides matching TRBD2. V trimming: 4 bases; J trimming: 1 base; junction bases outside the gene matches: 2. Per germline, CDR1 LNHNV and CDR2 YYDKDF (reference sequence). CDR3 length: 16 amino acids. CDR3 amino acids: CATSTGLAGSYNEQFF. As DNA, the CDR3 is TGTGCCACCAGCACCGGACTAGCGGGGTCCTACAATGAGCAGTTCTTC.

This clonotype was picked up many times. The V call is TRBV12-3 or TRBV12-4, the J call TRBJ2-3, with 8 bases fitting TRBD1. The CDR3 is made up of 14 amino acids. The V segment lost 5 bases and the J segment 6 bases; nucleotides outside the gene matches: 7. CDR3 DNA sequence: TGTGCCAGCAGTAACGTGGACAGGGACGATACGCAGTATTTT. The encoded protein is CASSNVDRDDTQYF.

The chain recombines TRBV12-3 or TRBV12-4 with TRBJ1-2; possible D gene TRBD1, 5 bases. Trimming cost V 3 bases and J 8 bases, with 16 bases left between them. The length of the CDR3 is 14 residues. CDR3 loop: CASSFELGVQGYTF. As DNA, the CDR3 is TGTGCCAGCAGTTTTGAGTTGGGGGTTCAGGGCTACACCTTC.

This clonotype was seen ten or more times. This rearrangement joins TRBV27 to TRBJ1-5; no clear D gene. Trimming removed 1 base from V and 3 bases from J, with 7 bases in between. The CDR3 sequence is 14 residues long. Germline V gene data show CDR1 as MNHEY and CDR2 as SMNVEV (reference sequence). CDR3 in amino acids: CASSLYQVNQPQHF. In DNA, the CDR3 is TGTGCCAGCAGTTTATACCAGGTCAATCAGCCCCAGCATTTT.

This clonotype was seen at least ten times. The rearrangement uses TRBV6-1 and TRBJ1-6; 8 bases line up with TRBD1. Trimming cost V 10 bases and J 8 bases; bases outside gene matches: 4. The CDR3 is 12 amino acids. CDR1 MNHNS and CDR2 SASEGT come from the germline V gene. The CDR3 DNA sequence: TGTGCCACCCAGACAGGGGATTCACCCCTCCACTTT. This codes for CATQTGDSPLHF.

This clonotype was recorded many times. The chain links TRBV19 to TRBJ2-1; D might be TRBD1 (6 bases). The CDR3 loop spans 16 amino acids. Germline assignment: CDR1 LNHDA and CDR2 SQIVND (reference sequence). Trimming left V 5 bases short and J 1 base short, with 15 bases between. CDR3 nucleotide sequence: TGTGCCAGTAGTGGGGGCGAGGGAGCGTCCTACAATGAGCAGTTCTTC. The encoded protein is CASSGGEGASYNEQFF.

This clonotype came up many times. This chain uses TRBV7-8 with TRBJ1-5, with D perhaps TRBD1 (5 bases). The CDR3 contains 12 residues. The germline gives CDR1 SGHVS, CDR2 FQNEAQ. The V end lost 1 base, the J end lost 8 bases, and 6 bases lay between the germline ends. Here the CDR3 DNA reads TGTGCCAGCAGCTTAGTGGGGGAGCCCCAGCATTTT. It codes for CASSLVGEPQHF.

Comments on this clonotype: Because it lacks the conserved phenylalanine or tryptophan at the end, this CDR3 is likely a read error. This sequence joins TRBV6-9 and TRBJ2-7, with a tentative D call TRBD2 (5 bases). This CDR3 contains 12 residues. V was pared by 4 bases and J by 3 bases, with 7 bases between. In germline, CDR1 is MNHGY, CDR2 SVAAGI. The CDR3 DNA follows: TGTGCCAGCAGTTCACGGGACTACGAGCAGTACTCC. Amino acid sequence: CASSSRDYEQYS.

This clonotype was seen many times. The chain carries TRBV7-8 and TRBJ2-2; no clear D. Germline values: CDR1 SGHVS, CDR2 FQNEAQ. The V gene lost 5 bases and the J gene lost 0 bases, with 13 bases spanning the gap. The CDR3 consists of 16 residues. In DNA form, the CDR3 reads TGTGCCAGCAGCCCCTACGGGCCCGCGAACACCGGGGAGCTGTTTTTT. Its translation is CASSPYGPANTGELFF.

This clonotype was recorded many times. The gene calls are TRBV7-9 and TRBJ2-7, with D maybe TRBD1 (5 bases). Trimming stripped 5 bases from V and 10 bases from J, with 18 bases between. The germline V gene encodes CDR1 SEHNR and CDR2 FQNEAQ (reference sequence). The CDR3 extends over 13 amino acids. In nucleotides, the CDR3 is TGTGCCAGCAGCGGCCAACAGGTCCCGGCACAGTACTTC. Protein product: CASSGQQVPAQYF.

This chain joins TRBV7-2 and TRBJ2-3; 10 bases agree with TRBD1. Germline trimming cut 5 bases from V and 5 bases from J; bases unmatched to any gene: 7. This CDR3 is built from 15 residues. Per germline, CDR1 SGHTA and CDR2 FQGNSA. CDR3 region: CASSPRQGALDTQYF. CDR3 nucleotide sequence: TGTGCCAGCAGCCCGAGACAGGGGGCTTTAGATACGCAGTATTTT.